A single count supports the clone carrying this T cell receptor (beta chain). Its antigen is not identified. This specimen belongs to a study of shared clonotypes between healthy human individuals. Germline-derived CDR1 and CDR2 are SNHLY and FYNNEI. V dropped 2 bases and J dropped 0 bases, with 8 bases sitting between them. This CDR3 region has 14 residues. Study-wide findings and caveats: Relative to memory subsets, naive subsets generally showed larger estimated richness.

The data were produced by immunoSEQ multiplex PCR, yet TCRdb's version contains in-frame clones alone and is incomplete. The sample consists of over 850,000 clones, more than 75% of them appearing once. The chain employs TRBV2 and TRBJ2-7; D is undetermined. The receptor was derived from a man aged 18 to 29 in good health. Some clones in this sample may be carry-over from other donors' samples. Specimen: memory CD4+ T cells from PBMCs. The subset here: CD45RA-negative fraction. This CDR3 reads CASSEYRSSYEQYF. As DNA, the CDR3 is TGTGCCAGCAGTGAATACAGAAGCTCCTACGAGCAGTACTTC.